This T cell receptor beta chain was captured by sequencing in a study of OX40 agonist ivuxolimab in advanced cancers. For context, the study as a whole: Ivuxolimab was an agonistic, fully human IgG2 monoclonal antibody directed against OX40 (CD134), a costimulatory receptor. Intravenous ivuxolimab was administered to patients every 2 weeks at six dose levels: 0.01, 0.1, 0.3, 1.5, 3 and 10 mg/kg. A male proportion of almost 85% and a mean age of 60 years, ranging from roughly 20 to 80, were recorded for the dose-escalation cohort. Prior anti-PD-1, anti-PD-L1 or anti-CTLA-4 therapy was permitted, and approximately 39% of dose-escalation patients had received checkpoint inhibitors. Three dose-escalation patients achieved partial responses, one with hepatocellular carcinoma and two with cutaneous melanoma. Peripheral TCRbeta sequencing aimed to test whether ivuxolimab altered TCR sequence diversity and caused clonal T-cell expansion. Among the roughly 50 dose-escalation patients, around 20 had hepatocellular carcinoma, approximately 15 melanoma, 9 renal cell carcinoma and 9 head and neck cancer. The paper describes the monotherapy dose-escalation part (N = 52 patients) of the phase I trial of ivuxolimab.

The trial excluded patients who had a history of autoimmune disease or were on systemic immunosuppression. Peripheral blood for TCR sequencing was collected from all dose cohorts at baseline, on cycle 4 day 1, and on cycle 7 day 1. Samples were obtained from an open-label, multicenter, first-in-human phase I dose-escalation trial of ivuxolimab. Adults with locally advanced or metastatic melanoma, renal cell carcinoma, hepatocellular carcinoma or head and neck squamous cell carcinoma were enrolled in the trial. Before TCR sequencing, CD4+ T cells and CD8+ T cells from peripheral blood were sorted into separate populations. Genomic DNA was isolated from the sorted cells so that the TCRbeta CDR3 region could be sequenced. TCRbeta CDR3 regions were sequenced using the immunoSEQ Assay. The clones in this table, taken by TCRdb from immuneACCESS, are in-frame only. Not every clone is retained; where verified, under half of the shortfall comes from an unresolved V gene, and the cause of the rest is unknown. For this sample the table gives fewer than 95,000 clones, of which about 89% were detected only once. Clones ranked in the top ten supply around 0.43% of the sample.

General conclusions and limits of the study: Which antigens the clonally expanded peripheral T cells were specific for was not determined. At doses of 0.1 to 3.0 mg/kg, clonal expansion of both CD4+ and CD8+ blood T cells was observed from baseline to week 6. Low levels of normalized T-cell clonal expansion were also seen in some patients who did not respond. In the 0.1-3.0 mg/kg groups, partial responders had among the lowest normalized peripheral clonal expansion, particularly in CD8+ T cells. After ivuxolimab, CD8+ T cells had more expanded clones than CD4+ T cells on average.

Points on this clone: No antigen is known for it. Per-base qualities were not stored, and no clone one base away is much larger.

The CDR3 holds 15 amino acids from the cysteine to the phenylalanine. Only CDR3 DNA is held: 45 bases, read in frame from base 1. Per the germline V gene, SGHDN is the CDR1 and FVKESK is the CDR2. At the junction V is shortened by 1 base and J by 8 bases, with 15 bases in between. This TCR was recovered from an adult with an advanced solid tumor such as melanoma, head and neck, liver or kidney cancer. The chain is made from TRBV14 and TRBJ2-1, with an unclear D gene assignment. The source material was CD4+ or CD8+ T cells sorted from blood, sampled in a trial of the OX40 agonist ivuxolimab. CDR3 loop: CASSQGRVPSHEQFF. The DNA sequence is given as TGTGCCAGCAGCCAAGGAAGGGTCCCGTCTCATGAGCAGTTCTTC.